This entry concerns a single T cell receptor beta chain. What it binds is unknown. A much more abundant neighbour one base away suggests this may be a read error. TCRdb itself ran the reads through MiXCR, one entry per CDR3 protein. This table holds 200,000 or so distinct CDR3 sequences, roughly 30% found once. This sample is part of a study of T cell repertoires in cytomegalovirus infection. Study information: It was the public TCR beta signatures that indicated both CMV infection and matching HLA type.

CDR1 is SGHTA and CDR2 is FQGNSA in the germline V gene. The CDR3 covers 16 residues. Findings of the study overall: HLA-C-restricted TCR beta clonotypes specific for CMV led the ex vivo response.

V is TRBV7-2 and J is TRBJ1-6; tentative D call: TRBD1 (6 bases). This clonotype was obtained from a human donor in good health (CMV status not recorded). Some clones in this sample may be carry-over from other donors' samples. Sequenced material: PBMCs. Here the CDR3 reads CASSLKGQGGNSPPHF. The CDR3 bases are TGTGCCAGCAGCCTAAAGGGACAAGGAGGTAATTCACCCCCCCACTTT.